The text below deals with one TCR beta chain. This specimen belongs to a study of immune cell composition in non-small cell lung cancer. Across the study: Lung adenocarcinoma or squamous carcinoma made up most tumours.

Germline V gene data show CDR1 as SQVTM and CDR2 as ANQGSEA. The ends lost 6 bases at V and 6 bases at J; junction bases unmatched: 10. The CDR3 consists of 13 residues. Profiling relied on immunoSEQ multiplex PCR, and the TCRdb table lists in-frame clones only, not all of them. The table lists more than 14,000 clones, 55% to 75% of them singletons. The sequence was collected from a human donor with non-small cell lung cancer. The chain uses TRBV29-1 and TRBJ2-7; 8 bases agree with TRBD1. The sequenced sample consisted of lung tumor tissue. The CDR3 DNA is TGCAGCGTACAACTGGACAGGGATGGCGAGCAGTACTTC. Protein: CSVQLDRDGEQYF.